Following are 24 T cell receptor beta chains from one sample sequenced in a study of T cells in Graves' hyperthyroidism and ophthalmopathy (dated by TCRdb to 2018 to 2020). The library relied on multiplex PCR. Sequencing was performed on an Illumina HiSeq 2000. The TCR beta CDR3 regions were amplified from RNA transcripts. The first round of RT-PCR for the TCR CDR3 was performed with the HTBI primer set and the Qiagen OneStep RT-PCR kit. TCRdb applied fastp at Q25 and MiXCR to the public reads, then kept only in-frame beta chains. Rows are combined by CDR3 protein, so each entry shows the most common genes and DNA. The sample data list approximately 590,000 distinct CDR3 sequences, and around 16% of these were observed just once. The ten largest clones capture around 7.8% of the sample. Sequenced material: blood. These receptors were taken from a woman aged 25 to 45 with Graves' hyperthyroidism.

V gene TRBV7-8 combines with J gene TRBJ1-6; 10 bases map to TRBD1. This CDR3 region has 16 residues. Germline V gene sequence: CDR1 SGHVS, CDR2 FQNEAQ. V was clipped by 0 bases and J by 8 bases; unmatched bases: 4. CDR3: CASSLASGTGDSPLHF. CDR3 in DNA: TGTGCCAGCAGCTTAGCTTCCGGGACAGGGGATTCACCCCTCCACTTT.

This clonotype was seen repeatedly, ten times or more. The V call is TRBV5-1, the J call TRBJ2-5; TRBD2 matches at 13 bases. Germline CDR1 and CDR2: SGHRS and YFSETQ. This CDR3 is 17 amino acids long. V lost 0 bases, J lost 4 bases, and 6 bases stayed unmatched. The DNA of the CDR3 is TGCGCCAGCAGCTTGGGAACGACTAGCGGGAGGCGAGAGACCCAGTACTTC. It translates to CASSLGTTSGRRETQYF.

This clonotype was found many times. For the CDR3, the DNA is TGTGCCAGCAGGCGGACTAGCGGAAACACCGGGGAGCTGTTTTTT. It codes for CASRRTSGNTGELFF. The rearrangement joins TRBV7-2 to TRBJ2-2; 10 bases line up with TRBD2. Germline V lookup: CDR1 SGHTA, CDR2 FQGNSA. The CDR3 is 15 residues long. V trimming: 6 bases; J trimming: 2 bases; junction bases outside the gene matches: 3.

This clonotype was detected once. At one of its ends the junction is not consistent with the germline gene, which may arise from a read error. CDR3 protein: CASSGSSQPNTEASF. CDR3 nucleotide sequence: TGTGCCAGCAGCGGTAGTTCGCAGCCGAACACTGAAGCTTCCTTT. V gene TRBV9 combines with J gene TRBJ1-1, with D unresolved. Germline V gene data show CDR1 as SGDLS and CDR2 as YYNGEE. The length of the CDR3 is 15 residues.

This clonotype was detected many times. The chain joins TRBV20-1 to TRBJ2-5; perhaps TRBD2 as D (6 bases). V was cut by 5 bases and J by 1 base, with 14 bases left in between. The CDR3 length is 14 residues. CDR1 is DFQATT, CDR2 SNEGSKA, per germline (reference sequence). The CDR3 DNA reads TGCAGTGCTGGCGGGGATTTTGCCCAAGAGACCCAGTACTTC. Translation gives CSAGGDFAQETQYF.

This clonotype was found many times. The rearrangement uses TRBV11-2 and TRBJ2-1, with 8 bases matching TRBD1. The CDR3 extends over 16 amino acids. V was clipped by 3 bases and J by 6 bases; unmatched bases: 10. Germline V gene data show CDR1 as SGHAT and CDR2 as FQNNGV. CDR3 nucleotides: TGTGCCAGCAGCTTGTCCGGACAGGGCGAGCTCAATGAGCAGTTCTTC. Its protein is CASSLSGQGELNEQFF.

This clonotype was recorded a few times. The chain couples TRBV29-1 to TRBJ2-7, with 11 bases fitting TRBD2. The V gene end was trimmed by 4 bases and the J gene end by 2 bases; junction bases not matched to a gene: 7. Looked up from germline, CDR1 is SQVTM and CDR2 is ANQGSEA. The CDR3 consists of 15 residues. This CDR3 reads CSVVYTSGGTYEQYF. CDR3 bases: TGCAGCGTTGTATACACTAGCGGGGGAACCTACGAGCAGTACTTC.

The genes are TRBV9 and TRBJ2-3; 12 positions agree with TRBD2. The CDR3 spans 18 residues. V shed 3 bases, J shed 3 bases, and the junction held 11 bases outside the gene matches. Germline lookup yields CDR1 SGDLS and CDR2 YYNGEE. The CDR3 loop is CASSASSGTSGLTDTQYF. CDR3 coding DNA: TGTGCCAGCAGCGCTAGTTCCGGGACTAGCGGGCTAACAGATACGCAGTATTTT.

The CDR3 DNA is TGCGCCAGCAGCCCCAGCCGGGACAGGGGTTACGAGCAGTACTTC. This encodes CASSPSRDRGYEQYF. V gene TRBV4-3 combines with J gene TRBJ2-7, with 10 nucleotides matching TRBD1. J lost 4 bases, V lost 4 bases, and 7 bases had no gene match. The length of the CDR3 is 15 residues. Germline CDR1 LGHNA, CDR2 YSLEER.

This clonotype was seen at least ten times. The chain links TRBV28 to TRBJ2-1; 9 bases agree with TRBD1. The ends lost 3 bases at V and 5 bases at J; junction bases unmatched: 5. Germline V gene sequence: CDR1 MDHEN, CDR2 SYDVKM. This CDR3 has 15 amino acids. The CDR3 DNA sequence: TGTGCCAGCAGTTTCCCTGGGACAGGGAACAATGAGCAGTTCTTC. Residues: CASSFPGTGNNEQFF. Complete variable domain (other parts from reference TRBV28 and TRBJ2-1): DVKVTQSSRYLVKRTGEKVFLECVQDMDHENMFWYRQDPGLGLRLIYFSYDVKMKEKGDIPEGYSVSREKKERFSLILESASTNQTSMYLCASSFPGTGNNEQFFGPGTRLTVL.

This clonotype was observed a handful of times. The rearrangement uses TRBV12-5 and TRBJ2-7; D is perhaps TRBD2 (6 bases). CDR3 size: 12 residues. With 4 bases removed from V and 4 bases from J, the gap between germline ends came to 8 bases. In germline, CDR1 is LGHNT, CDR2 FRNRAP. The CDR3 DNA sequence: TGTGCTAGTGGTTGGACTACATACGAGCAGTACTTC. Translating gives CASGWTTYEQYF.

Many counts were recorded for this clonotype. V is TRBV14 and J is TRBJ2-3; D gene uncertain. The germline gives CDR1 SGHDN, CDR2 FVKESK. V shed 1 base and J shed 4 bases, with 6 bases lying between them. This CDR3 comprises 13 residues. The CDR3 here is CASSQVSADTQYF. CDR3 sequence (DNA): TGTGCCAGCAGCCAAGTTTCCGCAGATACGCAGTATTTT.

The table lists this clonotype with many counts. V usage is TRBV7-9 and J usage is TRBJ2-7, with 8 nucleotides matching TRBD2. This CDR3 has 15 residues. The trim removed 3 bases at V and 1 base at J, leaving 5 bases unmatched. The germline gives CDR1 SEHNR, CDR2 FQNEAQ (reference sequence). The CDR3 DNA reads TGTGCCAGCAGCTTTGGACTAGCAGCATCCTACGAGCAGTACTTC. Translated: CASSFGLAASYEQYF.

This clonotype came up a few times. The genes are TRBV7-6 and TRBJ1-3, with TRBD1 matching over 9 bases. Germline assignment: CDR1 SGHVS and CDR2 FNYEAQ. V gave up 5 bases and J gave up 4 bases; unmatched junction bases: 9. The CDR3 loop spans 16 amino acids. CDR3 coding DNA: TGTGCCAGCAGCGCGACCGGGACAGGGACCGGAAACACCATATATTTT. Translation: CASSATGTGTGNTIYF.

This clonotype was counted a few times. DNA for the CDR3: TGCGCCAGCAGCCAAGTTTTGATAGGGGAAGCTGAAGCTTTCTTT. It encodes CASSQVLIGEAEAFF. This chain connects TRBV4-3 to TRBJ1-1; D might be TRBD1 (5 bases). Germline V CDR1 and CDR2: LGHNA, YSLEER. The CDR3 loop spans 15 amino acids. V lost 1 base and J 6 bases, leaving 15 bases between the germline ends.

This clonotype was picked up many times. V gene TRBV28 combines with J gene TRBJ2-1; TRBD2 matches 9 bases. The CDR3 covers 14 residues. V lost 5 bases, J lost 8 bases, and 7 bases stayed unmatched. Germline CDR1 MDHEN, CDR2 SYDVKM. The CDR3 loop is CASSRLAVGDEQFF. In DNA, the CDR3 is TGTGCCAGCAGTCGACTAGCGGTCGGCGATGAGCAGTTCTTC.

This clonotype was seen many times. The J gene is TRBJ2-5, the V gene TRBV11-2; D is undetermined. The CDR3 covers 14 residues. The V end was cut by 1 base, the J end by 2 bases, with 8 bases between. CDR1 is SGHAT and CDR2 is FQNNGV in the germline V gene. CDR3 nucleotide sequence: TGTGCCAGCAGCTTAGCACTGGGACAAGAGACCCAGTACTTC. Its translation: CASSLALGQETQYF.

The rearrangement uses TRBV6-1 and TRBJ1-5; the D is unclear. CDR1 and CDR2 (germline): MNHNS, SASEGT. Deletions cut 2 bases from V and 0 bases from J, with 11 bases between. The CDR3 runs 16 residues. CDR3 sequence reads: CASSENWGNSNQPQHF. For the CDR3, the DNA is TGTGCCAGCAGTGAAAACTGGGGAAATAGCAATCAGCCCCAGCATTTT.

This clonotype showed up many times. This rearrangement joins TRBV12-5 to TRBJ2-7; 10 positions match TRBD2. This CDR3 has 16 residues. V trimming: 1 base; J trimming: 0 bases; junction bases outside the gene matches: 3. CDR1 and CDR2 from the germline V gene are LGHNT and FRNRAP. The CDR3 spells CASGLGLAGASYEQYF. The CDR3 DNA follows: TGTGCTAGTGGTTTGGGCCTAGCGGGAGCCTCCTACGAGCAGTACTTC.

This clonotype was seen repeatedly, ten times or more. The CDR3 protein is CASSQDRAEKLFF. CDR3 DNA sequence: TGTGCCAGCAGCCAGGACAGGGCTGAAAAACTGTTTTTT. The V and J genes are TRBV7-2 and TRBJ1-4; 8 bases fit TRBD1. Per the germline V gene, CDR1 is SGHTA and CDR2 is FQGNSA. V dropped 5 bases and J dropped 7; count of bases not matched to a gene: 3. The CDR3 spans 13 residues. Together with reference TRBV7-2 and TRBJ1-4, the CDR3 gives the full variable domain: GAGVSQSPSNKVTEKGKDVELRCDPISGHTALYWYRQSLGQGLEFLIYFQGNSAPDKSGLPSDRFSAERTGGSVSTLTIQRTQQEDSAVYLCASSQDRAEKLFFGSGTQLSVL.

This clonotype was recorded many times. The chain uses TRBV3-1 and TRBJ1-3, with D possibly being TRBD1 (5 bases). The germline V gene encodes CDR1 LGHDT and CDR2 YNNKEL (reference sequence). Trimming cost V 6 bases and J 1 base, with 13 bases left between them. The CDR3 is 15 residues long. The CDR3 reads CASRLGHTSGNTIYF. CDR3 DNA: TGTGCCAGCAGACTTGGACACACTTCTGGAAACACCATATATTTT.

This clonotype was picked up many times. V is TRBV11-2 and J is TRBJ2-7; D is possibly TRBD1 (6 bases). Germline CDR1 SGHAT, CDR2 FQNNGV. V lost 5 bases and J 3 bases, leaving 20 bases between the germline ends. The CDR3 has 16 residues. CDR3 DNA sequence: TGTGCCAGCAGCCTCGACCGGACAGCGGCCCTCTACGAGCAGTACTTC. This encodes CASSLDRTAALYEQYF.

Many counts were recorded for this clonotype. The CDR3 loop reads CASSVLDNQPQHF. In nucleotides, the CDR3 is TGTGCCAGCAGCGTCTTGGACAATCAGCCCCAGCATTTT. The J gene is TRBJ1-5, the V gene TRBV7-9, with D hard to call. Trimming left V 5 bases short and J 3 bases short, with 8 bases between. CDR1 SEHNR and CDR2 FQNEAQ come from the germline V gene (reference sequence). The CDR3 has 13 amino acids.

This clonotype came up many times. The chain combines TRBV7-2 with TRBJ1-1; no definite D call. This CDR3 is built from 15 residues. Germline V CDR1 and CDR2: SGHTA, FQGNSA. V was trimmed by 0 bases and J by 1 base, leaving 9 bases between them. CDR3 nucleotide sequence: TGTGCCAGCAGCTTAGCGTCCGCCGGGAACACTGAAGCTTTCTTT. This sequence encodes CASSLASAGNTEAFF.